These 5 T cell receptor beta chains share one sample of origin, sequenced in a study of blood T cells in healthy people across ages. A J-beta primer mix and a sample-barcoded 5' primer were used in a second PCR of about 6 to 12 cycles. TCRdb analysed the 5' RACE reads with MiXCR anew, one entry per CDR3 protein. The profile shows about 1,000,000 distinct CDR3 sequences, 45% of them singletons. The sample was blood. The source is a woman aged 60-75 years in good health.

This clonotype showed up just a few times. The CDR3 DNA reads as TGTGCCAGCAGAACATTTTGGGGGTGGCCTAATGAAAAACTGTTTTTT. Translated, it gives CASRTFWGWPNEKLFF. The chain has TRBV6-4 and TRBJ1-4; a possible D gene is TRBD1 (5 bases). Germline V gene data show CDR1 as MRHNA and CDR2 as SNTAGT. The V end was cut by 6 bases, the J end by 3 bases, with 17 bases between. The CDR3 has 16 residues.

This clonotype has only a few counts. The rearrangement joins TRBV11-2 to TRBJ2-4; unclear D gene. Germline lookup yields CDR1 SGHAT and CDR2 FQNNGV. Deletions cut 5 bases from V and 5 bases from J, with 16 bases between. The CDR3 sequence is 15 residues long. CDR3 sequence reads: CASSPIRHPENIQYF. The CDR3 DNA reads TGTGCCAGCAGCCCCATCAGACACCCAGAAAACATTCAGTACTTC.

In this sample, this clonotype turned up many times. The chain couples TRBV7-3 to TRBJ2-3; 12 nucleotides match TRBD2. The V segment lost 5 bases and the J segment 1 base; nucleotides outside the gene matches: 4. The CDR3 covers 16 residues. CDR1 SGHTA and CDR2 FQGTGA come from the germline V gene. CDR3 sequence (DNA): TGTGCCAGCAGCCCCGGGACTAGCGGGCGCACAGATACGCAGTATTTT. It translates to CASSPGTSGRTDTQYF. The full variable domain, its missing parts supplied by reference TRBV7-3 and TRBJ2-3, is GAGVSQTPSNKVTEKGKYVELRCDPISGHTALYWYRQSLGQGPEFLIYFQGTGAADDSGLPNDRFFAVRPEGSVSTLKIQRTERGDSAVYLCASSPGTSGRTDTQYFGPGTRLTVL.

This clonotype appeared once. The chain has TRBV20-1 and TRBJ1-6; 8 bases match TRBD1. The germline gives CDR1 DFQATT, CDR2 SNEGSKA (reference sequence). V dropped 0 bases and J dropped 7; count of bases not matched to a gene: 17. The CDR3 length is 19 residues. The CDR3 DNA reads as TGCAGTGCTAGAGAGAACCGGGACAGGAAGGTTTCGGGGAATTCACCCCTCCACTTT. Protein sequence: CSARENRDRKVSGNSPLHF.

V gene TRBV20-1 combines with J gene TRBJ2-7, with 9 bases matching TRBD2. V lost 4 bases, J lost 1 base, and 5 bases stayed unmatched. This CDR3 region has 14 residues. Germline values: CDR1 DFQATT, CDR2 SNEGSKA (reference sequence). For the CDR3, the DNA is TGCAGTGCTATAGAGCTAGCGGGGTCCTACGAGCAGTACTTC. Protein product: CSAIELAGSYEQYF.